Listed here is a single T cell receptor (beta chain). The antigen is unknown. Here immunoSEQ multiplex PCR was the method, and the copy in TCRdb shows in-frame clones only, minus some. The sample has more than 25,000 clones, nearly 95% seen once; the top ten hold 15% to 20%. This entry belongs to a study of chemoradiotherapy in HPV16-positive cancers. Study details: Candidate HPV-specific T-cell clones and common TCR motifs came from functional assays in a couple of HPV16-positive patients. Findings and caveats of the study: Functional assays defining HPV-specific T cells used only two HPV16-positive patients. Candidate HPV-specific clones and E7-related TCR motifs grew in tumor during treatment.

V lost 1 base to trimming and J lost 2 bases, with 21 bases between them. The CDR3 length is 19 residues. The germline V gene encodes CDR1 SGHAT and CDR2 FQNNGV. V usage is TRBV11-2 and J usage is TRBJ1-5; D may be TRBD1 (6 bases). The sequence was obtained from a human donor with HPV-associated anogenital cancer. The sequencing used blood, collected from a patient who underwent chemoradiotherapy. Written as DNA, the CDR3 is TGTGCCAGCAGCTTAGCCTGGGGGACACACTCCGGGCGCAATCAGCCCCAGCATTTT. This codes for CASSLAWGTHSGRNQPQHF. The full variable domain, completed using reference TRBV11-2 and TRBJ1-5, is EAGVAQSPRYKIIEKRQSVAFWCNPISGHATLYWYQQILGQGPKLLIQFQNNGVVDDSQLPKDRFSAERLKGVDSTLKIQPAKLEDSAVYLCASSLAWGTHSGRNQPQHFGDGTRLSIL.